This T cell receptor beta chain was recovered during a study of T cells after posttransplantation cyclophosphamide. Points from the study as a whole: Donor-recipient repertoire similarity was low at 1-2 months, rising over year one. Blood and skin or GI T cell repertoires showed limited TRB overlap. After PTCy, TRB diversity resembled that of CNI/methotrexate controls.

V was clipped by 5 bases and J by 3 bases, with 11 bases between them. The CDR3 loop spans 13 amino acids. The germline V gene has CDR1 MNHEY and CDR2 SVGAGI. TCRdb's table, derived via immunoSEQ multiplex PCR, lists solely in-frame clones and lacks some. The sample comprises 400 to 550 clones, around 89% of which are singletons, and more than 4% rests with the top ten. Regarding this clone: Its antigen is not known.

The sample was gut tissue. The chain is built from TRBV6-5 and TRBJ2-7; maybe TRBD1 (6 bases). This sequence was found in a man aged 45-60 years. This CDR3 reads CASSHRAGYEQYF. The DNA for the CDR3 is TGTGCCAGCAGTCACAGGGCTGGCTACGAGCAGTACTTC.